This T cell receptor (beta chain) was retrieved from a study of vaccination and CD4 T cells after COVID-19. Specified treatment: roughly ten-day PBMC culture with coronavirus spike peptide pools or control peptides (ViraFEST assay). Concerning this clonotype itself: Its antigen is still unknown.

CDR3 length: 19 residues. Germline V gives CDR1 LNHDA, CDR2 SQIVND (reference sequence). The trim removed 0 bases at V and 0 bases at J, leaving 10 bases unmatched. Cultured CD4+ T-cell DNA underwent Oncomine TCR Beta short-read sequencing. Via MiXCR, TCRdb re-called the PCR reads, giving one row per CDR3 protein. This sample has over 5,500 distinct CDR3 sequences, with roughly 57% found just once. Sequencing was carried out using CD4+ T cells from blood, cultured in vitro. This receptor was identified in a human donor who had recovered from COVID-19. V usage is TRBV19 and J usage is TRBJ2-2; TRBD2 agrees at 7 bases. The CDR3, as DNA: TGTGCCAGTAGTATAGATCGTGCCCTAGCGGCCTCGAACACCGGGGAGCTGTTTTTT. The encoded protein is CASSIDRALAASNTGELFF.